The clone carrying this T cell receptor beta chain occurred a few times. TCRdb independently ran MiXCR on the 5' RACE reads; one entry per CDR3 protein. The data hold over 45,000 distinct CDR3 sequences, with approximately 26% observed a single time. Treg sorting used a CD4+CD25+CD127-/low gate. Per germline, CDR1 SEHNR and CDR2 FQNEAQ (reference sequence). The V gene lost 11 bases and the J gene lost 2 bases, with 15 bases spanning the gap. The CDR3 runs 13 residues. The sample consisted of tumor-infiltrating Tregs sorted from the breast tumor. This TCR derives from a female donor with breast cancer. The chain has TRBV7-9 and TRBJ1-1; weak D call: TRBD1 (6 bases). The CDR3 is CAWTGASNTEAFF. The DNA of the CDR3 is TGTGCCTGGACGGGGGCAAGTAACACTGAAGCTTTCTTT.